This T cell receptor beta chain was profiled in a study of OX40 agonist ivuxolimab in advanced cancers. Some clones are missing from TCRdb's copy, which holds only in-frame ones; the method was immunoSEQ multiplex PCR. In the table there are roughly 38,000 clones, 70% to 80% of which are singletons. The receptor was isolated from an adult with an advanced solid tumor such as melanoma, head and neck, liver or kidney cancer. Source: CD4+ or CD8+ T cells sorted from blood, taken in a trial of the OX40 agonist ivuxolimab.

CDR3 nucleotide sequence: TGTGCCAGCAGCTTGAGGGGGAACACAGATAACACTGAAGCTTTCTTT. It codes for CASSLRGNTDNTEAFF. The J gene is TRBJ1-1, the V gene TRBV5-8, with D tentatively TRBD1 (6 bases). The V and J ends lost 1 base and 2 bases respectively, with 15 bases between them. Per the germline V gene, CDR1 is SGHTS and CDR2 is YDEGEE. The length of the CDR3 is 16 residues.